This record covers a single T cell receptor beta chain. The reaction was completed, and proliferating CFSE-low CD3+CD4+ and CD3+CD8+ responders were then sorted. The record originates from a study of graft-versus-host responses after intestinal transplantation. Study in general: Multivisceral, liver-intestinal, or isolated intestinal grafts were transplanted into recipients.

Sequencing used immunoSEQ multiplex PCR; TCRdb keeps in-frame clones, though not all of them. This sample yields about 21,000 clones, of which 50% to 60% are seen a single time; approximately 1% belongs to the top ten. Germline trimming cut 6 bases from V and 6 bases from J; bases unmatched to any gene: 12. CDR3 length: 15 amino acids. CDR1 is ENHRY and CDR2 is SYGVKD in the germline V gene. The receptor comes from a human patient who received an intestinal transplant. This specimen consisted of alloreactive CD4+ T cells from a mixed lymphocyte reaction culture, obtained before intestinal transplant. Subset of the sample: CFSE-low proliferating T cells sorted from roughly six-day pre-transplant mixed lymphocyte reaction (GvH or HvG direction). The chain employs TRBV10-3 and TRBJ2-7; 9 bases agree with TRBD1. CDR3 loop: CAISPQGQGIAEQYF. The CDR3 nucleotides are TGTGCCATCAGCCCACAAGGACAGGGGATAGCCGAGCAGTACTTC.